Listed below are T cell receptor beta chains from one sample, sequenced in a study of PD-1 blockade in classical Hodgkin lymphoma. The table came from immunoSEQ multiplex PCR; TCRdb's copy has only in-frame clones and leaves some out. The table lists tens of thousands of clones, approximately 90% of them singletons. Material: peripheral blood mononuclear cells (PBMCs). These receptors originate from a human donor with classical Hodgkin lymphoma. Both conserved end residues are part of each CDR3.

v_call cdr3_aa
TRBV21-1 CASSKAGGDTSYGYTF
TRBV6-1 CASRPDRDLRETQYF
TRBV6-1 CASSGLGSAPNEQFF
TRBV12-5 CASGAGGLMTGNTKNTGELFF
TRBV19 CASMKAGRSYNEQFF
TRBV27 CASSLDGRAYNEQFF
TRBV7-2 CASSFGLAGADTQYF
TRBV2 CASSAVAANEKLFF
TRBV7-6 CASSSRDKHYEQYF
TRBV6-5 CASSYGRQGEAFF
TRBV13 CASRVAGAGGYTF
TRBV7-9 CASSISNSGNTIYF
TRBV7-2 CASSLERGTQYF
TRBV5-4 CASSLSLSVGTDTQYF
TRBV5-1 CASTGTANYEQYF
TRBV5-4 CASSTLAGNTGELFF
TRBV6-5 CASSTTPATNEKLFF
TRBV15 CATSRDRGRGHGYTF
TRBV9 CASSVGAGGPETQYF
TRBV9 CASSLSQAGVGETQYF
TRBV5-4 CASSSTVTNTGELFF
TRBV6-1 CASSERVSTEAFF
TRBV6-6 CASTHSMAGQETQYF
TRBV2 CASSAAVDQPQHF
TRBV27 CASSLLRGTGENTEAFF
TRBV2 CASGVNTRATLFF
TRBV9 CASSASDRFSYGYTF
TRBV28 CASSSLGRGKDTQYF
TRBV10-3 CAISRASSVEETQYF
TRBV28 CASSPASSSATQYF
TRBV5-4 CASSLDWEEKLFF
TRBV28 CASSPIYGSPLMNTEAFF
TRBV11-2 CASSRASGRTDTQYF
TRBV18 CASSPTRAPSGSDTQYF
TRBV6-1 CASGKGGLAGYYTDTQYF
TRBV7-9 CASGSGIVYEQYF
TRBV5-1 CASSNHRDSPTLNTEAFF
TRBV9 CASSGMGEAYNEQFF
TRBV13 CASSARLQETQYF
TRBV2 CASSANLGREETQYF
TRBV15 CATSFPIGNTGELFF
TRBV6-6 CASSYSTYEQYF
TRBV16 CASSQGTPKNTGELFF
TRBV29-1 CSAGGGAYTEAFF
TRBV10-3 CAISLAGVGTDTQYF
TRBV5-1 CASSFTGANTGELFF
TRBV19 CASSGLAGDRGAGELFF
TRBV19 CASRQQGNYGYTF
TRBV19 CASSVTEFYGYTF
TRBV7-9 CASSLLGETQYF
TRBV7-9 CASSSSGRGRNEQFF
TRBV7-9 CASSLAGVDYEQYF
TRBV6-6 CASSYLESTIYF
TRBV2 CASKDSYNEQFF
TRBV2 CASSQGHPAGNTIYF
TRBV5-1 CASSIPSVNTGELFF
TRBV4-1 CASSQAGTGGLGYEQYF